The 32 T cell receptor beta chains given below trace back to one sample, sequenced in a study of T cell repertoires in cytomegalovirus infection. No cognate antigen is known for these TCRs. TCRdb re-called the reads through MiXCR, storing one row per CDR3 protein. The repertoire holds approximately 600,000 distinct CDR3 sequences, with 40% as singletons. The starting material was cultured PBMCs, obtained from culture after CMV antigen stimulation. The receptor source for this set is a human donor in good health (CMV status not recorded). Some clones in this sample may be carry-over from other donors' samples.

The chain combines TRBV7-9 with TRBJ2-3; possibly TRBD2 for D (5 bases). Per germline, CDR1 SEHNR and CDR2 FQNEAQ (reference sequence). The CDR3 covers 12 residues. The ends were cut back, 5 bases at V and 6 bases at J, with 9 bases in the middle. The DNA of the CDR3 is TGTGCCAGCAGCCCTAGCAGGGATACGCAGTATTTT. Protein product: CASSPSRDTQYF.

Concerning this clonotype: The junction departs from the called germline gene at one end, perhaps through a read error. The chain couples TRBV4-1 to TRBJ2-5, with D perhaps TRBD1 or TRBD2 (6 bases each). This CDR3 is 14 amino acids long. Germline V gene sequence: CDR1 MGHRA, CDR2 YSYEKL. The chain's CDR3 is CASSQEGGPGTQYF. In DNA form, the CDR3 reads TGTGCCAGCAGCCAAGAGGGGGGACCAGGGACCCAGTACTTC.

The rearrangement uses TRBV4-3 and TRBJ2-2; D call uncertain. Trimming removed 0 bases from V and 10 bases from J, with 15 bases in between. The germline V gene encodes CDR1 LGHNA and CDR2 YSLEER. The CDR3 is made up of 15 amino acids. The CDR3 DNA sequence: TGCGCCAGCAGCCAAGATCCCCAGGACCCGCCGGAGCTGTTTTTT. This encodes CASSQDPQDPPELFF.

This clonotype was counted a single time. This sequence joins TRBV23-1 and TRBJ2-5; D assignment may be TRBD1 or TRBD2 (5 bases each). TRBV23-1 is annotated as an ORF whose role is uncertain. This CDR3 spans 17 amino acids. V was pared by 4 bases and J by 2 bases, with 20 bases between. The CDR3 loop reads CASSRPFEGSSQETQYF. The CDR3 region has the DNA TGCGCCAGCAGTCGACCCTTTGAGGGGTCGTCTCAAGAGACCCAGTACTTC.

This clonotype was seen only a few times. The chain recombines TRBV6-2 or TRBV6-3 with TRBJ1-5; 7 bases agree with TRBD1. This CDR3 spans 18 amino acids. CDR1 and CDR2 from the germline V gene are MNHEY and SVGEGT. V was pared by 0 bases and J by 11 bases, with 19 bases of the junction left unmatched. In nucleotides, the CDR3 is TGTGCCAGCAGTTACTCTTTTTCGGGACAGCATCAAGGGAAGGCCCAGCATTTT. Translated, it gives CASSYSFSGQHQGKAQHF.

This clonotype was recorded a few times. In DNA form, the CDR3 reads TGTGCCAGCAGTTCCCTGGGATCTAACTATGGCTACACCTTC. Amino acids: CASSSLGSNYGYTF. The gene calls are TRBV28 and TRBJ1-2; D unresolved. Germline lookup yields CDR1 MDHEN and CDR2 SYDVKM. The CDR3 covers 14 residues. Trimming left V 4 bases short and J 0 bases short, with 9 bases between.

CDR3 sequence reads: CASSEAGKYGANVLTF. The CDR3 coding sequence is TGTGCCAGCAGTGAAGCGGGGAAGTATGGGGCCAACGTCCTGACTTTC. The gene calls are TRBV6-1 and TRBJ2-6, with no clear D. V shed 0 bases and J shed 3 bases, with 9 bases lying between them. CDR3 length: 16 residues. Per germline, CDR1 MNHNS and CDR2 SASEGT.

This clonotype was counted between two and nine times. The chain recombines TRBV7-9 with TRBJ1-2; D ambiguous. CDR1 SEHNR and CDR2 FQNEAQ come from the germline V gene (reference sequence). Trimming cost V 1 base and J 4 bases, with 13 bases left between them. This CDR3 comprises 15 residues. The CDR3, as DNA: TGTGCCAGCAGCTTAGGGTTGGCTTTTCCCTATGGCTACACCTTC. Amino acids: CASSLGLAFPYGYTF.

The chain carries TRBV7-6 and TRBJ1-5; D is unresolved. Germline CDR1 SGHVS, CDR2 FNYEAQ. The CDR3 is made up of 14 amino acids. With 1 base removed from V and 5 bases from J, the gap between germline ends came to 9 bases. DNA of the CDR3: TGTGCCAGCAGCTTAGTCCCGGGTGATCAGCCCCAGCATTTT. It is translated as CASSLVPGDQPQHF.

This clonotype came up a few times. J is TRBJ2-7 and V is TRBV7-9; 9 bases line up with TRBD1. With V trimmed by 3 bases and J by 3 bases, 9 bases remained unmatched. Germline CDR1 reads SEHNR; CDR2 reads FQNEAQ (reference sequence). The CDR3 runs to 16 residues. CDR3 loop: CASSFLLGTGFYEQYF. The DNA for the CDR3 is TGTGCCAGCAGCTTCCTCCTCGGGACAGGGTTCTACGAGCAGTACTTC. The full variable domain, rest sourced from reference TRBV7-9 and TRBJ2-7, is DTGVSQNPRHKITKRGQNVTFRCDPISEHNRLYWYRQTLGQGPEFLTYFQNEAQLEKSRLLSDRFSAERPKGSFSTLEIQRTEQGDSAMYLCASSFLLGTGFYEQYFGPGTRLTVT.

This clonotype was counted only a few times. This chain's CDR3 is CSARMGAEQAFF. The CDR3 DNA reads as TGCAGTGCTAGAATGGGGGCAGAGCAAGCTTTCTTT. The V call is TRBV20-1, the J call TRBJ1-1; perhaps TRBD1 as D (6 bases). The CDR3 consists of 12 residues. Germline V gene data show CDR1 as DFQATT and CDR2 as SNEGSKA (reference sequence). The V gene lost 2 bases and the J gene lost 9 bases, with 13 bases spanning the gap.

There are a few counts of this clonotype. The chain recombines TRBV6-2 or TRBV6-3 with TRBJ2-1; D call uncertain. V was clipped by 5 bases and J by 10 bases, with 6 bases between them. The CDR3 contains 10 residues. Germline CDR1 and CDR2: MNHEY and SVGEGT. CDR3 sequence (DNA): TGTGCCAGCAGTCAAGGGGAGCAGTTCTTC. It translates to CASSQGEQFF.

The chain uses TRBV20-1 and TRBJ2-7; D may be TRBD2 (6 bases). This CDR3 has 14 residues. Trimming removed 7 bases at V and 3 bases at J, with 19 bases between. The V gene's germline CDR1 is DFQATT and CDR2 SNEGSKA (reference sequence). Here the CDR3 reads CSGLSAGLNYEQYF. The CDR3 DNA sequence: TGCAGTGGGTTAAGTGCGGGACTTAACTACGAGCAGTACTTC.

The chain recombines TRBV7-9 with TRBJ1-5; D is perhaps TRBD1 (5 bases). The CDR3 sequence is 15 residues long. V was trimmed by 0 bases and J by 8 bases, leaving 14 bases between them. Germline V lookup: CDR1 SEHNR, CDR2 FQNEAQ (reference sequence). As DNA, the CDR3 is TGTGCCAGCAGCTTAGCGCTGGGGGGAGGGGAGCCCCAGCATTTT. Translation: CASSLALGGGEPQHF.

The V call is TRBV3-1, the J call TRBJ2-5; no definite D call. V lost 8 bases to trimming and J lost 2 bases, with 12 bases between them. This CDR3 is 13 amino acids long. Germline V gene lookup returns CDR1 LGHDT and CDR2 YNNKEL (reference sequence). The CDR3 region is CASGRPRQETQYF. In DNA form, the CDR3 reads TGTGCCAGCGGTAGGCCCCGACAAGAGACCCAGTACTTC.

Only a few counts were recorded for this clonotype. The V call is TRBV19, the J call TRBJ1-1; D uncertain. The CDR3 runs 13 residues. Deletions cut 8 bases from V and 5 bases from J, with 15 bases between. Germline V gives CDR1 LNHDA, CDR2 SQIVND (reference sequence). For the CDR3, the DNA is TGTGCCAGTGGGAAGGAGAGGTCTACTGAAGCTTTCTTT. Translation: CASGKERSTEAFF.

This chain links TRBV5-4 with TRBJ2-3; TRBD2 matches at 11 bases. The CDR3 loop spans 15 amino acids. Germline V CDR1 and CDR2: SGHNT, YYREEE (reference sequence). The trim removed 4 bases at V and 5 bases at J, leaving 6 bases unmatched. CDR3 DNA: TGTGCCAGCAGCACGGGACTAGCGGAGATAGATACGCAGTATTTT. Encoded protein: CASSTGLAEIDTQYF.

This chain links TRBV5-4 with TRBJ2-5; D is possibly TRBD1 or TRBD2 (7 bases each). The CDR3 runs 17 residues. Germline values: CDR1 SGHNT, CDR2 YYREEE (reference sequence). The ends were cut back, 0 bases at V and 6 bases at J, with 21 bases in the middle. CDR3 DNA sequence: TGTGCCAGCAGCTTGGCCCCCGGGGAGGGGGCGGGAAAGACCCAGTACTTC. It codes for CASSLAPGEGAGKTQYF.

This clonotype was detected once. The rearrangement links TRBV28 to TRBJ2-5, with 8 bases that match TRBD2. V was clipped by 4 bases and J by 5 bases; unmatched bases: 6. The CDR3 consists of 14 residues. Germline values: CDR1 MDHEN, CDR2 SYDVKM. The CDR3 nucleotides are TGTGCCAGCAGTTCCCCAGCGGGGGTGGAGACCCAGTACTTC. This codes for CASSSPAGVETQYF. The full variable domain, with the rest looked up from reference TRBV28 and TRBJ2-5, is DVKVTQSSRYLVKRTGEKVFLECVQDMDHENMFWYRQDPGLGLRLIYFSYDVKMKEKGDIPEGYSVSREKKERFSLILESASTNQTSMYLCASSSPAGVETQYFGPGTRLLVL.

The chain is built from TRBV7-6 and TRBJ2-1; the match to TRBD2 covers 11 bases. The CDR3 consists of 16 residues. The germline V gene encodes CDR1 SGHVS and CDR2 FNYEAQ. The J segment lost 3 bases and the V segment lost 7 bases, leaving 8 bases of the junction unmatched. The CDR3 nucleotides are TGTGCCAGCACCCCAGGGCTAGCGGGGGGCTACAATGAGCAGTTCTTC. This sequence encodes CASTPGLAGGYNEQFF.

CDR3 in amino acids: CASSPPLRPTEAFF. CDR3 coding DNA: TGTGCCAGCAGTCCCCCGTTGCGGCCCACTGAAGCTTTCTTT. The chain links TRBV28 to TRBJ1-1; unclear D gene. The CDR3 extends over 14 amino acids. Germline V gene sequence: CDR1 MDHEN, CDR2 SYDVKM. The V end lost 5 bases, the J end lost 4 bases, and 14 bases lay between the germline ends. The full variable domain, its missing parts supplied by reference TRBV28 and TRBJ1-1, is DVKVTQSSRYLVKRTGEKVFLECVQDMDHENMFWYRQDPGLGLRLIYFSYDVKMKEKGDIPEGYSVSREKKERFSLILESASTNQTSMYLCASSPPLRPTEAFFGQGTRLTVV.

The chain uses TRBV7-2 and TRBJ1-5; D remains ambiguous. Trimming pared 5 bases from V and 3 bases from J, leaving 20 bases between. Looked up from germline, CDR1 is SGHTA and CDR2 is FQGNSA. This CDR3 region has 17 residues. The CDR3 region has the DNA TGTGCCAGCAGCACCGCAGGCGGAGGGTCCTACAATCAGCCCCAGCATTTT. This translates into CASSTAGGGSYNQPQHF.

CDR3 bases: TGTGCCAGCAGGCGACAGGGTGTGGACTATGGCTACACCTTC. Translation: CASRRQGVDYGYTF. The chain recombines TRBV6-1 with TRBJ1-2; 7 nucleotides line up with TRBD1. This CDR3 is 14 amino acids long. Per germline, CDR1 MNHNS and CDR2 SASEGT. Germline trimming cut 6 bases from V and 3 bases from J; bases unmatched to any gene: 7.

There are a few counts of this clonotype. The rearrangement uses TRBV7-2 and TRBJ1-1; tentatively, D is TRBD1 (5 bases). Germline V gene data show CDR1 as SGHTA and CDR2 as FQGNSA. The CDR3 covers 15 residues. Trimming took 1 base from V and 7 from J, leaving 16 bases between them. CDR3 nucleotide sequence: TGTGCCAGCAGCTTAGTCATAAATAGGGGAGTTGAAGCTTTCTTT. It is translated as CASSLVINRGVEAFF.

The chain is built from TRBV20-1 and TRBJ1-6; D remains ambiguous. The germline V gene has CDR1 DFQATT and CDR2 SNEGSKA (reference sequence). Trimming took 8 bases from V and 2 from J, leaving 16 bases between them. CDR3 length: 15 residues. CDR3 nucleotide sequence: TGCAGTTCCCGCCGAATCGGGGCCTATAATTCACCCCTCCACTTT. Encoded protein: CSSRRIGAYNSPLHF.

The chain uses TRBV7-3 and TRBJ2-5; TRBD2 matches at 9 bases. The ends lost 7 bases at V and 7 bases at J; junction bases unmatched: 10. This CDR3 contains 14 residues. Germline CDR1 SGHTA, CDR2 FQGTGA. Written as DNA, the CDR3 is TGTGCCAGCACCAGTAGCGGGAGAGGGGTGACCCAGTACTTC. Amino acid sequence: CASTSSGRGVTQYF.

The chain employs TRBV12-3 or TRBV12-4 and TRBJ2-7; TRBD1 might be the D (5 bases). Trimming cost V 0 bases and J 9 bases, with 12 bases left between them. This CDR3 spans 13 amino acids. The CDR3 loop is CASSLAQGEGQYF. As DNA, the CDR3 is TGTGCCAGCAGTTTAGCGCAAGGGGAAGGGCAGTACTTC.

This clonotype was counted a few times. The rearrangement uses TRBV19 and TRBJ2-1; a possible D gene is TRBD1 (6 bases). The V and J ends lost 8 bases and 7 bases respectively, with 15 bases between them. The CDR3 has 13 residues. Germline CDR1 is LNHDA and CDR2 is SQIVND (reference sequence). The CDR3: CASARTADNEQFF. In DNA form, the CDR3 reads TGTGCCAGTGCCCGGACAGCCGATAATGAGCAGTTCTTC.

The chain joins TRBV2 to TRBJ2-5, with 12 bases aligning to TRBD1. J was trimmed by 5 bases and V by 2 bases; bases with no gene match: 12. The V gene's germline CDR1 is SNHLY and CDR2 FYNNEI. The CDR3 totals 18 residues. The CDR3 coding sequence is TGTGCCAGCAGTGAACCTTTTTCCGGGACAGGGGGCCTGGAGACCCAGTACTTC. It yields the protein CASSEPFSGTGGLETQYF.

The chain employs TRBV2 and TRBJ2-7; 11 bases are shared with TRBD2. With 7 bases clipped from V and 2 bases from J, the junction kept 4 bases outside the gene matches. CDR1 and CDR2 from the germline V gene are SNHLY and FYNNEI. The CDR3 spans 14 residues. CDR3 in DNA: TGTGCCAGCAATAGCGGGAGGGGCCCCTACGAGCAGTACTTC. This translates into CASNSGRGPYEQYF.

The genes are TRBV4-1 and TRBJ2-5; D is possibly TRBD2 (7 bases). CDR1 and CDR2 (germline): MGHRA, YSYEKL. The CDR3 has 14 amino acids. V was cut by 6 bases and J by 5 bases, with 16 bases left in between. The CDR3 DNA is TGCGCCAGCAGGCCCACAGGGCGGGGGGAGACCCAGTACTTC. This sequence encodes CASRPTGRGETQYF.

This clonotype came up a few times. This CDR3 reads CASSSRGGHTEAFF. Here the CDR3 DNA reads TGTGCCAGCAGCTCTCGTGGGGGCCACACTGAAGCTTTCTTT. The genes are TRBV7-9 and TRBJ1-1; TRBD1 might be the D (6 bases). V gave up 4 bases and J gave up 3 bases, with 12 bases separating them. CDR1 and CDR2 (germline): SEHNR, FQNEAQ (reference sequence). This CDR3 contains 14 residues.